Following are 9 T cell receptor beta chains from one sample sequenced in a study of blood T cell repertoires in COVID-19. Clones were sequenced by immunoSEQ multiplex PCR, and TCRdb holds only the in-frame ones, with some missing. The top ten clones hold 2.6% of a sample with 13,000 or so clones, more than 70% of them seen once. The sequenced sample was peripheral blood. These receptors were taken from a human donor in a cohort sampled during active COVID-19.

This rearrangement joins TRBV7-3 to TRBJ2-3; a possible D gene is TRBD1 (5 bases). Trimming cost V 6 bases and J 0 bases, with 16 bases left between them. From germline, CDR1 is SGHTA and CDR2 FQGTGA. The length of the CDR3 is 16 residues. This CDR3 is CASSLMGRGSTDTQYF. CDR3 coding DNA: TGTGCCAGCAGTCTAATGGGAAGGGGCAGCACAGATACGCAGTATTTT. The entire variable domain, with the rest obtained from reference TRBV7-3 and TRBJ2-3, is as follows: GAGVSQTPSNKVTEKGKYVELRCDPISGHTALYWYRQSLGQGPEFLIYFQGTGAADDSGLPNDRFFAVRPEGSVSTLKIQRTERGDSAVYLCASSLMGRGSTDTQYFGPGTRLTVL.

CDR3 nucleotides: TGTGCCAGCAGCGACGACAATCGGAAAGGCCACGAGCAGTACTTC. This codes for CASSDDNRKGHEQYF. The chain carries TRBV7-9 and TRBJ2-7; D unresolved. Between the trimmed V and J ends, which lost 5 bases and 5 bases, there was a span of 19 bases. The CDR3 runs 15 residues. Germline V CDR1 and CDR2: SEHNR, FQNEAQ (reference sequence).

V gene TRBV27 combines with J gene TRBJ2-7, with TRBD1 matching 7 bases. Losses at the gene ends were 5 bases for V and 3 bases for J; bases not matched to a gene: 13. The CDR3 is 16 amino acids. The germline gives CDR1 MNHEY, CDR2 SMNVEV (reference sequence). CDR3 bases: TGTGCCAGCAGTCAACTCCCCGGGACAGAAAACTACGAGCAGTACTTC. Translated, it gives CASSQLPGTENYEQYF.

This clone was seen only a few times. The chain has TRBV19 and TRBJ1-2; 7 bases line up with TRBD1. CDR3 length: 12 amino acids. From germline, CDR1 is LNHDA and CDR2 SQIVND (reference sequence). V lost 6 bases and J lost 7; bases outside the gene matches: 5. Here the CDR3 reads CASRKQGFGYTF. CDR3 DNA: TGTGCCAGTAGAAAACAGGGGTTTGGCTACACCTTC.

V and J are TRBV30 and TRBJ1-5; 8 bases align to TRBD1. The CDR3 is 15 residues long. V shed 1 base and J 3 bases; nucleotides not matched to a gene: 5. Looked up from germline, CDR1 is GTSNPN and CDR2 is SVGIG (reference sequence). The CDR3 protein is CAWSAGQGYNQPQHF. CDR3 coding DNA: TGTGCCTGGAGTGCAGGACAGGGATACAATCAGCCCCAGCATTTT.

The chain links TRBV6-2 or TRBV6-3 to TRBJ1-1; TRBD1 matches at 9 bases. Per germline, CDR1 MNHEY and CDR2 SVGEGT. The junction had 15 bases not matched to a gene; V was cut back by 5 bases and J by 5 bases. CDR3 length equals 17 residues. The CDR3 region has the DNA TGTGCCAGCAGTACTCTGACAGGGGGTAGGTCTCCGACTGAAGCTTTCTTT. Amino acid sequence: CASSTLTGGRSPTEAFF.

The chain is built from TRBV4-1 and TRBJ1-2; 7 nucleotides line up with TRBD1. This CDR3 has 14 residues. Germline V gene sequence: CDR1 MGHRA, CDR2 YSYEKL. The V gene end was trimmed by 2 bases and the J gene end by 6 bases; junction bases not matched to a gene: 6. CDR3: CASSQPTGVDGYTF. The CDR3 DNA reads as TGCGCCAGCAGCCAACCAACAGGGGTGGATGGCTACACCTTC.

Concerning this clone: The same CDR3 arises from other DNA sequences in this sample as well. The rearrangement uses TRBV6-6 and TRBJ2-2; 7 bases align to TRBD1. The CDR3 spans 15 residues. Germline assignment: CDR1 MNHNY and CDR2 SVGAGI (reference sequence). Trimming cost V 6 bases and J 0 bases; bases outside gene matches: 4. The CDR3, as DNA: TGTGCCAGCAGACGTACAGGGGCGAACACCGGGGAGCTGTTTTTT. Translating gives CASRRTGANTGELFF.

This clone was recorded only once. The chain couples TRBV5-1 to TRBJ1-1; D is ambiguous. V lost 6 bases to trimming and J lost 0 bases, with 12 bases between them. The CDR3 totals 14 residues. Germline CDR1 is SGHRS and CDR2 is YFSETQ. In DNA form, the CDR3 reads TGCGCCAGCACAGGAGGAAACATGAACACTGAAGCTTTCTTT. Its protein is CASTGGNMNTEAFF.